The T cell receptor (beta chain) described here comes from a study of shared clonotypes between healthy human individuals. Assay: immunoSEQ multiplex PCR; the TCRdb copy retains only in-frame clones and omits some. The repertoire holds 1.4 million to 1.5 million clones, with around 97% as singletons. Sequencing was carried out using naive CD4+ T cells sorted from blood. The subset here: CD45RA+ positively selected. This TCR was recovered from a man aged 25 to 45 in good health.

This CDR3 reads CASSLAPGGENYEQYF. The CDR3 DNA is TGTGCCAGCAGCTTAGCCCCGGGGGGCGAAAACTACGAGCAGTACTTC. This chain joins TRBV11-3 and TRBJ2-7, with a weak D call TRBD2 (7 bases). The CDR3 has 16 residues. Germline CDR1 is SGHNT and CDR2 is YENEEA. V dropped 1 base and J dropped 3 bases, with 16 bases sitting between them.